This T cell receptor beta chain comes out of a study of post-analysis software for immune sequencing data. Study-wide results and caveats: Roughly five TRBV segments were more frequent in patients than controls; TRBV5-6, TRBV5-1 and TRBV20-1 belonged to this group.

As concerns this clonotype: Its specificity is not known.

The CDR3 runs 15 residues. V lost 7 bases and J lost 4, with 17 bases in between. The germline gives CDR1 MNHNY, CDR2 SVGAGI (reference sequence). Unique molecular identifiers were built into the TCR beta cDNA libraries. TCRdb used MiXCR to reprocess the PCR reads, holding one entry per CDR3 protein. The sample yields roughly 620,000 distinct CDR3 sequences, 44% seen once. The TCR was taken from a girl between 10 and 17 years old with multiple sclerosis. Sequencing input: blood. The chain couples TRBV6-6 to TRBJ2-1; possibly TRBD2 for D (6 bases). CDR3 region: CASTLRLEGYNEQFF. CDR3 nucleotide sequence: TGTGCCAGCACTCTGAGACTAGAAGGTTACAATGAGCAGTTCTTC.